The TCR beta chain described here comes from a study of shared clonotypes between healthy human individuals. Sequenced by immunoSEQ multiplex PCR; TCRdb stores in-frame clones only, minus some. The data show about 600,000 clones, approximately 97% seen once. V was cut by 4 bases and J by 0 bases, with 6 bases left in between. This CDR3 region has 13 residues. In germline, CDR1 is SGHTA, CDR2 FQGTGA. Material for sequencing was naive CD4+ T cells sorted from blood. Subset of the sample: CD45RA+ positively selected. The receptor was derived from a young woman in good health. This sequence joins TRBV7-3 and TRBJ1-1; D perhaps matches TRBD1 (5 bases). In nucleotides, the CDR3 is TGTGCCAGCAGCTGGGACGTGAACACTGAAGCTTTCTTT. It is translated as CASSWDVNTEAFF.